Presented here are 12 T cell receptor beta chains from one specimen sequenced in a study of shared clonotypes between healthy human individuals. Repertoires were generated with immunoSEQ multiplex PCR, while TCRdb's copy carries only in-frame clones and drops some. Among 630,000 or so clones listed, 95% to 98% were seen once. Naive CD8 cells were CD45RO-negative, positively selected for CCR7, excluding terminally differentiated effector memory CD45RA+ cells. The sample was naive CD8+ T cells sorted from blood. All receptors come from a man in his thirties or forties in good health.

The chain recombines TRBV18 with TRBJ2-7, with D perhaps TRBD1 or TRBD2 (5 bases each). Germline assignment: CDR1 KGHSH and CDR2 LQKENI. CDR3 length: 13 amino acids. The V gene lost 3 bases and the J gene lost 3 bases, with 9 bases spanning the gap. The CDR3 coding sequence is TGTGCCAGCTCACCTGGGGGTTTCTACGAGCAGTACTTC. The encoded protein is CASSPGGFYEQYF.

This clone was seen a single time. In DNA, the CDR3 is TGTGCCAGCAGCTTAGGGGGGAGGACTGAAGCTTTCTTT. Translated: CASSLGGRTEAFF. The V and J genes are TRBV7-9 and TRBJ1-1, with D possibly being TRBD1 (5 bases). The CDR3 extends over 13 amino acids. Trimming shortened V by 1 base and J by 5 bases, and 8 bases separated the two germline ends. The germline V gene has CDR1 SEHNR and CDR2 FQNEAQ (reference sequence).

CDR3: CASSVDGTSGDEQFF. The CDR3 nucleotides read TGTGCCAGCAGCGTAGATGGGACTAGCGGGGATGAGCAGTTCTTC. The chain recombines TRBV9 with TRBJ2-1, with 13 positions matching TRBD2. Germline values: CDR1 SGDLS, CDR2 YYNGEE. The CDR3 length is 15 residues. Trimming took 0 bases from V and 8 from J; bases not matched to a gene: 2.

This chain's CDR3 is CASSNHQGNSGNTIYF. CDR3 bases: TGTGCCAGCAGTAACCATCAGGGCAACTCTGGAAACACCATATATTTT. The chain combines TRBV28 with TRBJ1-3, with D perhaps TRBD1 (5 bases). V lost 5 bases and J lost 0, with 14 bases in between. This CDR3 is built from 16 residues. Per germline, CDR1 MDHEN and CDR2 SYDVKM.

The genes are TRBV7-9 and TRBJ1-1; 10 nucleotides match TRBD1. The CDR3 extends over 15 amino acids. The germline gives CDR1 SEHNR, CDR2 FQNEAQ (reference sequence). Trimming at V came to 1 base and at J to 3 bases, leaving 2 bases not matched to a gene. The CDR3 protein is CASSLGDRGHTEAFF. CDR3 coding DNA: TGTGCCAGCAGCTTAGGAGACAGGGGGCACACTGAAGCTTTCTTT.

Here the CDR3 reads CASSIGQGEGYEQYF. In nucleotides, the CDR3 is TGTGCCAGTAGTATTGGACAGGGGGAAGGGTACGAGCAGTACTTC. The V gene is TRBV19, the J gene TRBJ2-7, with 10 positions matching TRBD1. Germline CDR1 and CDR2: LNHDA and SQIVND (reference sequence). The CDR3 loop spans 15 amino acids. J was trimmed by 4 bases and V by 3 bases; bases with no gene match: 6. The full variable domain, its missing parts supplied by reference TRBV19 and TRBJ2-7, is DGGITQSPKYLFRKEGQNVTLSCEQNLNHDAMYWYRQDPGQGLRLIYYSQIVNDFQKGDIAEGYSVSREKKESFPLTVTSAQKNPTAFYLCASSIGQGEGYEQYFGPGTRLTVT.

This chain joins TRBV10-1 and TRBJ2-1; maybe TRBD2 (5 bases). The CDR3 consists of 17 residues. Germline lookup yields CDR1 WNHNN and CDR2 SYGVQD (reference sequence). Trimming removed 2 bases at V and 1 base at J, with 15 bases between. The CDR3 sequence: CASSEGWGSGSYNEQFF. The CDR3 region has the DNA TGCGCCAGCAGTGAGGGTTGGGGATCGGGGTCCTACAATGAGCAGTTCTTC.

The CDR3 DNA reads TGTGCCAGCAGGGATACTAGCGGGGGGAACAATGAGCAGTTCTTC. This sequence encodes CASRDTSGGNNEQFF. This chain joins TRBV11-2 and TRBJ2-1, with TRBD2 identical over 12 bases. This CDR3 region has 15 residues. Looked up from germline, CDR1 is SGHAT and CDR2 is FQNNGV. With 6 bases clipped from V and 5 bases from J, the junction kept 5 bases outside the gene matches.

The gene calls are TRBV9 and TRBJ2-1, with TRBD2 matching 12 bases. J gave up 4 bases and V 4 bases, and 6 bases lay outside the gene matches. Germline V gives CDR1 SGDLS, CDR2 YYNGEE. This CDR3 spans 16 amino acids. The CDR3 loop is CASSPRTSGAYNEQFF. DNA of the CDR3: TGTGCCAGCAGCCCTCGGACTAGCGGGGCTTACAATGAGCAGTTCTTC.

This clone showed up just once. V gene TRBV29-1 combines with J gene TRBJ2-1; 12 nucleotides agree with TRBD2. The germline CDR1 and CDR2 sequences are SQVTM and ANQGSEA. The CDR3 loop spans 15 amino acids. The V and J ends lost 6 bases and 1 base, in that order; junction bases with no gene match: 4. For the CDR3, the DNA is TGCAGCGTCTGGACTAGCGGGACGTCCTACAATGAGCAGTTCTTC. This encodes CSVWTSGTSYNEQFF.

This clone was seen only once. This rearrangement joins TRBV11-2 to TRBJ2-1; D not resolved. V was trimmed by 4 bases and J by 4 bases, leaving 8 bases between them. There are 13 residues in the CDR3. Per germline, CDR1 SGHAT and CDR2 FQNNGV. This CDR3 reads CASSSYQYNEQFF. CDR3 sequence (DNA): TGTGCCAGCAGCTCTTACCAATACAATGAGCAGTTCTTC.

The chain uses TRBV20-1 and TRBJ2-3; D is undetermined. The CDR3 spans 11 residues. The V and J ends lost 5 bases and 2 bases respectively, with 5 bases between them. Per the germline V gene, CDR1 is DFQATT and CDR2 is SNEGSKA (reference sequence). CDR3: CSAGYTDTQYF. CDR3 sequence (DNA): TGCAGTGCTGGTTACACAGATACGCAGTATTTT.